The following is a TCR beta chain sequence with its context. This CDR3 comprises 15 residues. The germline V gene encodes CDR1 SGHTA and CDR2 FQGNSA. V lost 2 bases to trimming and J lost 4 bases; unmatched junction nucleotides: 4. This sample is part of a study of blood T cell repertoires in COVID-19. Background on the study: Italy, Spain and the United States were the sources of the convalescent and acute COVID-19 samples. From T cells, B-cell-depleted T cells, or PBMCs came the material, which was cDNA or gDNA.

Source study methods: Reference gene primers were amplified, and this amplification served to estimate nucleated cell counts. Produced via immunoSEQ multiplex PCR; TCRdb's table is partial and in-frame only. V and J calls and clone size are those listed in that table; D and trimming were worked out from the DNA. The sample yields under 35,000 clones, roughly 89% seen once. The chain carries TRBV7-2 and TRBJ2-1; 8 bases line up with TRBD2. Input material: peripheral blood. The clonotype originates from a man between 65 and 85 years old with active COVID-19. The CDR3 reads CASSLMGLGYNEQFF. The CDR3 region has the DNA TGTGCCAGCAGCTTAATGGGACTAGGATACAATGAGCAGTTCTTC.